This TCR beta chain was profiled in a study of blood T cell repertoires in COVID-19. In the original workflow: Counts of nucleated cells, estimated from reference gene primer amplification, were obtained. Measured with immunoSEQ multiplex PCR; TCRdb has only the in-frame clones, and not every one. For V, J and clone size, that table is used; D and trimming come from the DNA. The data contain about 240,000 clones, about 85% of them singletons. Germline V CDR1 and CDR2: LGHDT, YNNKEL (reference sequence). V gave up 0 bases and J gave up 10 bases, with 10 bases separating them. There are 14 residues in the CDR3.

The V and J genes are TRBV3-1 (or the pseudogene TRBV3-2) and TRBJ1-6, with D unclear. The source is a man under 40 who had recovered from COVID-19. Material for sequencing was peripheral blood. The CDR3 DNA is TGTGCCAGCAGCCAAGAACTCGATACCTCACCCCTCCACTTT. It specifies CASSQELDTSPLHF.